Sequencing of this T cell receptor beta chain was carried out in a study of response to subunit inactivated influenza vaccine. V lost 1 base and J lost 4, with 8 bases in between. CDR3 length equals 13 residues. The germline V gene has CDR1 SGHTA and CDR2 FQGNSA. TCRdb reanalysed the RT-PCR reads using MiXCR and keeps one entry per CDR3 protein. The profile shows fewer than 550,000 distinct CDR3 sequences, 25% of them singletons. The V and J genes are TRBV7-2 and TRBJ2-7; D might be TRBD2 (6 bases). This sequence was found in a man in his forties or fifties who received an inactivated influenza vaccine. The source was CD4+ T cells sorted from PBMCs, collected 5 to 6 days after vaccination. The CDR3 DNA reads TGTGCCAGCAGCTTAGAGCGGGTTTACGAGCAGTACTTC. It is translated as CASSLERVYEQYF.